This TCR beta chain was found in a study of blood T cell repertoires in COVID-19 (dated by TCRdb to 2018 to 2021). Turning to the overall study: The collaborator samples originated in the United States, Italy and Spain and spanned the acute and convalescent phases of COVID-19. The repertoires were made available in a free public database intended to serve as a resource for research on the immune response to SARS-CoV-2. Where HLA class I and class II types were available, the types were taken from metadata supplied by the sample provider, not from assay-based typing. The samples were drawn from two sources: the first 160 participants of the ongoing ImmuneRACE study, and 1,000 to 1,500 subjects contributed by 6 global collaborators. The prospective study material was composed of cDNA or gDNA derived from T cells, B-cell-depleted T cells, or PBMCs. Deeply sampled blood TCRbeta repertoires from subjects exposed to, actively infected with, or recovered from COVID-19 were included in the dataset. Sample metadata almost always included a de-identified subject ID, COVID-19 status, age in years and sex. On the study overall, not on this receptor specifically: Clinical and demographic metadata were provided uncurated, with the amount varying by source and participant.

This clone appeared once. The target of this receptor is not known. It has no much larger one-base neighbor in the sample; base qualities were not kept. Each collaborating institution followed its own protocols to collect whole blood in K2EDTA tubes. Collaborator samples were shipped for TCRbeta analysis as frozen whole blood, isolated PBMCs, or DNA extracted from either sample type. TCRbeta CDR3 regions were amplified from genomic DNA using the immunoSEQ Assay, a bias-controlled multiplex PCR. On the study's bioinformatics: Within the assay, amplification of reference gene primers was used to estimate how many nucleated cells each sample contained. To quantify the absolute abundance of each unique TCRbeta CDR3 rearrangement, sequence reads were collapsed and filtered. Productive Simpson clonality was computed per sample as the square root of Simpson's diversity index over productive rearrangements. In TCRdb, the immuneACCESS table is reduced to in-frame sequences with V and J assigned. These tables do not hold every clone; where another copy was compared, an unresolved V gene accounts for under half, and the others remain unexplained. V, J and clone size reflect that table, while D and trimming were determined from the DNA. For this sample the table gives about 100,000 clones, of which around 88% were detected only once. The ten biggest clones cover 5% of the sample.

CDR1 and CDR2 were assigned from the germline V gene as SGDLS and YYNGEE. Trimming costs V 0 bases and J 4 bases, and their ends lie 11 bases apart. There are 14 amino acids in the CDR3, from cysteine to phenylalanine inclusive. Kept here is only the CDR3 DNA, which spans 42 bases and is read in frame from base 1. Specimen: peripheral blood. The TCR was taken from a human donor in a cohort sampled during active COVID-19. The chain is made from TRBV9 and TRBJ2-7; no D gene call is confident. CDR3 sequence: CASSVAQLGYEQYF. The DNA sequence follows: TGTGCCAGCAGCGTAGCACAGCTCGGTTACGAGCAGTACTTC.